Reported below is one T cell receptor (beta chain). Repertoires were generated with immunoSEQ multiplex PCR, while TCRdb's copy carries only in-frame clones and drops some. Seen here are over 150,000 clones, almost 90% observed once, and the top ten hold around 10%. This sample was included in a study of T cell responses to AZD1222 COVID-19 vaccine. Second-dose intervals of approximately 4 or approximately 12 weeks were pooled. The clonotype originates from an adult who received the AZD1222 COVID-19 vaccine. This sample comprised peripheral blood, obtained 28 days after the second AZD1222 dose.

In nucleotides, the CDR3 is TGTGCCAGCAGCGCCCAACAGGGCTCCTACGAGCAGTACTTC. Translated: CASSAQQGSYEQYF. The chain links TRBV11-1 to TRBJ2-7; a possible D gene is TRBD1 (6 bases). Germline CDR1 SGHAT, CDR2 FQDESV (reference sequence). The CDR3 sequence is 14 residues long. The V and J ends lost 5 bases and 0 bases respectively, with 11 bases between them.